This passage covers 7 T cell receptor beta chains from one sample sequenced in a study of T-cell reconstitution after alpha-beta-depleted transplantation in children. Unique molecular identifiers featured in how the TCRbeta library was prepared. Each CDR3 protein is one row after TCRdb ran MiXCR on the PCR reads. The data contain roughly 200,000 distinct CDR3 sequences, 8.4% of them singletons. This specimen was PBMCs, mostly from graft donor cells, taken 360 days after TCRalphabeta/CD19-depleted stem cell transplant. The receptors were gathered from a male patient under 10 years old who had a stem cell transplant for acute myeloid leukemia, so the T cells may come from the graft donor.

The rearrangement uses TRBV4-2 and TRBJ2-5; D remains ambiguous. Between the trimmed V and J ends, which lost 0 bases and 2 bases, there was a span of 10 bases. Germline lookup yields CDR1 LGHNA and CDR2 YNFKEQ. The CDR3 covers 15 residues. The CDR3 region is CASSQDWNLQETQYF. The CDR3 DNA follows: TGTGCCAGCAGCCAAGATTGGAACCTTCAAGAGACCCAGTACTTC.

This clonotype was seen many times. The rearrangement uses TRBV5-1 and TRBJ2-3, with D possibly being TRBD1 (6 bases). Trimming took 7 bases from V and 1 from J, leaving 19 bases between them. Germline assignment: CDR1 SGHRS and CDR2 YFSETQ. The CDR3 is made up of 16 amino acids. The CDR3, as DNA: TGCGCCAGCCTTCCCGGGACATTTAGTCGCACAGATACGCAGTATTTT. Translation gives CASLPGTFSRTDTQYF.

This clonotype was detected ten times or more. This chain uses TRBV12-3 or TRBV12-4 with TRBJ2-5; 10 bases match TRBD1. The CDR3 is made up of 13 amino acids. J was trimmed by 4 bases and V by 6 bases; bases with no gene match: 2. This CDR3 reads CASSRDRGETQYF. The CDR3 DNA follows: TGTGCCAGCAGCAGGGACAGGGGAGAGACCCAGTACTTC.

This clonotype was seen at least ten times. The V gene is TRBV20-1, the J gene TRBJ2-3; possibly TRBD2 for D (6 bases). CDR3 size: 13 residues. Trimming cost V 4 bases and J 2 bases, with 10 bases left between them. The germline gives CDR1 DFQATT, CDR2 SNEGSKA (reference sequence). In DNA, the CDR3 is TGCAGTGCTACGGGAGCTAACACAGATACGCAGTATTTT. This codes for CSATGANTDTQYF.

This clonotype was seen once. The genes are TRBV20-1 and TRBJ2-7; D is possibly TRBD1 (7 bases). This CDR3 is built from 13 residues. Germline-derived CDR1 and CDR2 are DFQATT and SNEGSKA (reference sequence). V dropped 0 bases and J dropped 3 bases, with 9 bases sitting between them. The CDR3 loop reads CSARDRGVYEQYV. As DNA, the CDR3 is TGCAGTGCTAGAGACAGGGGGGTCTACGAGCAGTACGTC.

The rearrangement uses TRBV25-1 and TRBJ2-2, with D perhaps matching TRBD1 (5 bases). Germline V gives CDR1 MGHDK, CDR2 SYGVNS. V gave up 4 bases and J gave up 7 bases, with 10 bases separating them. This CDR3 has 13 residues. CDR3: CASSADTYGELFF. For the CDR3, the DNA is TGTGCCAGCAGTGCGGACACTTACGGGGAGCTGTTTTTT.

This clonotype was recorded many times. V gene TRBV5-5 combines with J gene TRBJ2-1, with D possibly TRBD2 on 5 matching bases. Germline V gene data show CDR1 as SGHKS and CDR2 as YYEKEE (reference sequence). The CDR3 consists of 14 residues. V lost 4 bases and J lost 3, with 11 bases in between. CDR3 region: CASSRGLLYNEQFF. The CDR3 DNA sequence: TGTGCCAGCAGCCGAGGACTTCTCTACAATGAGCAGTTCTTC.